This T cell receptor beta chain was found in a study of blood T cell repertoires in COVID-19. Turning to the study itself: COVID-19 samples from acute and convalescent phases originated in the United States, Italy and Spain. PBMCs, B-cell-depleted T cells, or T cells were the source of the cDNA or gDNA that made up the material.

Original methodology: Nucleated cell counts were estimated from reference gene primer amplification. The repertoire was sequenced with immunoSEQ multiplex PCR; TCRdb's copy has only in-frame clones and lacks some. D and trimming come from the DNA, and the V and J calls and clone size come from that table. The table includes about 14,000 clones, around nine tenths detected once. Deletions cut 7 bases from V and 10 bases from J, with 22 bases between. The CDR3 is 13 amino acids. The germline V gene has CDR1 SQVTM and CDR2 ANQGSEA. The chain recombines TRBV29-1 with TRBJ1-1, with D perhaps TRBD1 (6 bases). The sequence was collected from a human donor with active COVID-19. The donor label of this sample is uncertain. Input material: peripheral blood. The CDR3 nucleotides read TGCAGCGGTGTACGTCGGGGGGCTGCTGGAGCTTTCTTT. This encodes CSGVRRGAAGAFF.